This TCR beta chain was profiled in a study of cytomegalovirus exposure and HLA in healthy donors. General study points: Confirmation was obtained in vitro that a few CMV-associated chains are specific for CMV antigens. The number of N-insertions in an Asian-associated ancestry cluster was reportedly below the approximately 700-donor mean in a later analysis.

In its sample, this clone was seen a few times. Its antigen remains unidentified. The V and J ends lost 2 bases and 3 bases respectively, with 10 bases between them. The CDR3 consists of 15 residues. Germline V lookup: CDR1 SGHNT, CDR2 YENEEA. Vbeta (60) and Jbeta (13) primers were used in the PCR. Sequencing used immunoSEQ multiplex PCR; TCRdb keeps in-frame clones, though not all of them. In the table there are 150,000 to 200,000 clones, 84% of which are singletons. The source material was PBMCs. This clonotype was obtained from a girl under 18 in good health and CMV-seropositive. This chain joins TRBV11-3 and TRBJ2-2; a weak D match, TRBD1 (5 bases). CDR3 nucleotides: TGTGCCAGCAGCTTATCCAGGGTCGACACCGGGGAGCTGTTTTTT. Translating gives CASSLSRVDTGELFF.